The 2 T cell receptor beta chains below were found in one sample sequenced in a study of blood T cell repertoires in COVID-19. Profiled with immunoSEQ multiplex PCR; TCRdb holds only in-frame clones, not every one. The sample yields around 110,000 clones, approximately 87% seen once. The source material was peripheral blood. The receptors stem from a man aged 25-40 years with acute or convalescent COVID-19.

This clone is a singleton in its sample. V gene TRBV30 combines with J gene TRBJ2-7; the match to TRBD1 covers 8 bases. CDR1 is GTSNPN, CDR2 SVGIG, per germline (reference sequence). The CDR3 spans 14 residues. Trimming removed 0 bases from V and 5 bases from J; junction bases left unmatched: 6. The DNA of the CDR3 is TGTGCCTGGAGTGTGGGACAGGAGCTCCACGAGCAGTACGTC. This encodes CAWSVGQELHEQYV.

The V gene is TRBV11-3, the J gene TRBJ1-1; D not resolved. With 5 bases removed from V and 3 bases from J, the gap between germline ends came to 10 bases. The V gene's germline CDR1 is SGHNT and CDR2 YENEEA. The CDR3 contains 13 residues. This CDR3 is CASSPFSHTEAFF. The DNA of the CDR3 is TGTGCCAGCAGCCCTTTTAGCCACACTGAAGCTTTCTTT.